What follows are 7 T cell receptor beta chains derived from one specimen sequenced in a study of blood T cells in healthy people across ages. Then a second PCR, running roughly 7 to 11 cycles, was carried out with a sample-barcoded 5' primer and a J-beta primer mix. TCRdb re-called the 5' RACE reads with MiXCR, one entry per CDR3 protein. The sample yields just over 1 million distinct CDR3 sequences, less than 50% seen once. Sequences were obtained from blood. These TCRs come from a woman aged 55-75 years in good health.

This clonotype was counted between two and nine times. This chain links TRBV7-3 with TRBJ2-1; 8 positions match TRBD2. Germline trimming cut 3 bases from V and 5 bases from J; bases unmatched to any gene: 3. Germline V gene data show CDR1 as SGHTA and CDR2 as FQGTGA. CDR3 length: 14 residues. The CDR3 DNA follows: TGTGCCAGCAGCTTGACTAGCGCGCACAATGAGCAGTTCTTC. This sequence encodes CASSLTSAHNEQFF.

The CDR3 DNA reads TGTGCCAGCAGTTTAGGGATCGGGAGCACAGATACGCAGTATTTT. This encodes CASSLGIGSTDTQYF. The rearrangement uses TRBV27 and TRBJ2-3, with D unresolved. V was pared by 2 bases and J by 0 bases, with 9 bases between. Germline V gene data show CDR1 as MNHEY and CDR2 as SMNVEV (reference sequence). CDR3 size: 15 residues.

The rearrangement links TRBV28 to TRBJ2-4; 11 bases are shared with TRBD1. The better agreement between TRBJ2-7 and the DNA end casts doubt on the J call. This CDR3 has 14 amino acids. The germline gives CDR1 MDHEN, CDR2 SYDVKM. The CDR3 sequence: CASSSQGQGGEQYF. In nucleotides, the CDR3 is TGTGCCAGCAGTTCACAGGGACAGGGGGGCGAGCAGTACTTC.

The chain recombines TRBV24-1 with TRBJ1-1; a possible D gene is TRBD1 (6 bases). This CDR3 contains 15 residues. The germline gives CDR1 KGHDR, CDR2 SFDVKD. Between the trimmed V and J ends, which lost 5 bases and 5 bases, there was a span of 17 bases. The DNA for the CDR3 is TGTGCCACCAGTGTACGGGGGGCGCATGGGACTGAAGCTTTCTTT. Translation gives CATSVRGAHGTEAFF.

There are a few counts of this clonotype. J is TRBJ2-1 and V is TRBV9; possibly TRBD1 for D (6 bases). Germline V gene sequence: CDR1 SGDLS, CDR2 YYNGEE. Deletions cut 1 base from V and 5 bases from J, with 13 bases between. This CDR3 is built from 15 residues. CDR3 residues: CASSVTGKSDNEQFF. In nucleotides, the CDR3 is TGTGCCAGCAGCGTAACAGGGAAGTCCGACAATGAGCAGTTCTTC.

J is TRBJ2-7 and V is TRBV6-6, with D tentatively TRBD1 (5 bases). Germline CDR1 MNHNY, CDR2 SVGAGI (reference sequence). This CDR3 has 17 residues. V shed 5 bases and J shed 0 bases, with 20 bases lying between them. CDR3 in DNA: TGTGCCAGCAGTCCTTCGAGGACACGGAAAAGCTCCTACGAGCAGTACTTC. Residues: CASSPSRTRKSSYEQYF.

The J gene is TRBJ1-1, the V gene TRBV30; 7 nucleotides align to TRBD1. Germline V CDR1 and CDR2: GTSNPN, SVGIG (reference sequence). The CDR3 consists of 15 residues. V shed 3 bases, J shed 4 bases, and the junction held 11 bases outside the gene matches. CDR3 sequence: CAWSPIQGTGTEAFF. Here the CDR3 DNA reads TGTGCCTGGAGCCCTATACAGGGGACGGGCACTGAAGCTTTCTTT.